The text below deals with one TCR beta chain. Antigen specificity is unknown. This sample is part of a study of shared clonotypes between healthy human individuals. All participating donors were Caucasian adults from Nashville, Tennessee. Regarding the study as a whole: Several donors showed sharing of approximately 5% of naive CD4 clonotypes.

The protocol was immunoSEQ multiplex PCR, while the TCRdb copy is restricted to in-frame clones and leaves out a portion. The sample consists of over a million clones, roughly 96% of them appearing once. V shed 3 bases, J shed 4 bases, and the junction held 5 bases outside the gene matches. The CDR3 has 15 residues. The V gene's germline CDR1 is KGHSH and CDR2 LQKENI. The chain is built from TRBV18 and TRBJ2-2, with 7 nucleotides matching TRBD1. Sequenced input: naive CD4+ T cells sorted from blood. Subset indicated: CD45RA+ positively selected. The origin of this receptor is a man aged 25 to 45 in good health. The chain's CDR3 is CASSPWTGLTGELFF. The CDR3 DNA is TGTGCCAGCTCACCGTGGACAGGACTCACCGGGGAGCTGTTTTTT.